Following are 3 T cell receptor beta chains from one sample sequenced in a study of identical twins. TCRdb passed the 5' RACE reads through MiXCR, listing each CDR3 protein once. This sample has 1,800,000 or so distinct CDR3 sequences, with less than 40% found just once. The sample was cord blood. These receptor sequences come from a newborn girl in good health.

The chain joins TRBV10-3 to TRBJ2-1; D not resolved. V was shortened by 3 bases and J by 5 bases, with 17 bases between the two germline ends. In germline, CDR1 is ENHRY, CDR2 SYGVKD. The CDR3 is 16 residues long. CDR3 amino acids: CAISDFRGGLNNEQFF. CDR3 DNA sequence: TGTGCCATCAGTGATTTTCGCGGCGGTCTAAACAATGAGCAGTTCTTC.

This clonotype was observed a few times. The genes are TRBV7-8 and TRBJ2-1; 10 bases align to TRBD2. The trim removed 5 bases at V and 7 bases at J, leaving 5 bases unmatched. This CDR3 contains 14 residues. Germline CDR1 reads SGHVS; CDR2 reads FQNEAQ. In DNA, the CDR3 is TGTGCCAGCAGCAGCACTAGCGGGGTGAATGAGCAGTTCTTC. Its translation: CASSSTSGVNEQFF.

A single count supports this clonotype. V is TRBV7-2 and J is TRBJ2-5; TRBD2 aligns across 12 bases. With V trimmed by 1 base and J by 5 bases, 8 bases remained unmatched. This CDR3 is built from 17 residues. Germline assignment: CDR1 SGHTA and CDR2 FQGNSA. CDR3 sequence: CASSLGLAGGPTETQYF. The CDR3 DNA reads TGTGCCAGCAGCTTAGGTCTAGCGGGGGGGCCCACGGAGACCCAGTACTTC.